This TCR beta chain originates from a study of breast tumors, draining lymph nodes, adjacent tissues. From the multiplex PCR reads, TCRdb called clonotypes with MiXCR, one entry per CDR3 protein. The sample records around 230,000 distinct CDR3 sequences, less than 40% being singletons. The lymph nodes were axillary draining lymph nodes from breast cancer patients. Broader study findings: Tumor TCR diversity was below lymph nodes but above nontumor tissue. Data fit most tumor T cells coming from lymph node, expanding in tumor. Tumor and nontumor repertoires were significantly more similar in luminal-like than in basal-like breast cancer.

To note about this clonotype: Its target is unknown.

Germline lookup yields CDR1 LNHNV and CDR2 YYDKDF (reference sequence). With 3 bases removed from V and 4 bases from J, the gap between germline ends came to 9 bases. This CDR3 has 14 amino acids. The rearrangement links TRBV15 to TRBJ2-2; D remains unclear. The source of this sequence is a female donor with breast cancer. Some clones in this sample may be carry-over from other donors' samples. Sequencing used axillary lymph node tissue. The CDR3 bases are TGTGCCACCAGCAGTCCCCCTTTCACCGGGGAGCTGTTTTTT. It yields the protein CATSSPPFTGELFF.